Following are 7 T cell receptor beta chains from one sample sequenced in a study of molecular identifiers for immune sequencing clone quantification. TCRdb itself ran the PCR reads through MiXCR, one entry per CDR3 protein. Of about 640,000 distinct CDR3 sequences in the sample, about 20% were seen once. The sample taken for sequencing was naive CD8+ T cells from blood, with Jurkat cell RNA spiked in. The subset here: FACS-sorted CD8+CD4-CCR7+CD45RA+ naive T cells. The receptors shown here come from a human donor in good health. Some libraries in this study had Jurkat cell RNA spiked in.

The CDR3 reads CSVEGLGGSNEKLFF. The CDR3 DNA reads as TGCAGCGTTGAAGGCCTCGGGGGCTCTAATGAAAAACTGTTTTTT. This chain joins TRBV29-1 and TRBJ1-4; a possible D gene is TRBD1 (6 bases). Germline-derived CDR1 and CDR2 are SQVTM and ANQGSEA. V shed 1 base and J shed 3 bases, with 12 bases lying between them. The CDR3 is 15 amino acids. Full variable domain (outside the CDR3, taken from reference TRBV29-1 and TRBJ1-4): SAVISQKPSRDICQRGTSLTIQCQVDSQVTMMFWYRQQPGQSLTLIATANQGSEATYESGFVIDKFPISRPNLTFSTLTVSNMSPEDSSIYLCSVEGLGGSNEKLFFGSGTQLSVL.

This clonotype showed up just a few times. A much larger clone is a single base away; this may be a read error. The conserved closing phenylalanine or tryptophan is absent in this CDR3, likely reflecting a read error. The genes are TRBV6-1 and TRBJ2-7, with TRBD2 matching over 8 bases. Germline V gene data show CDR1 as MNHNS and CDR2 as SASEGT. The J segment lost 4 bases and the V segment lost 1 base, leaving 6 bases of the junction unmatched. The CDR3 totals 15 residues. CDR3 bases: TGTGCCAGCAGTGAAGAAGGTAGCGGGAAATACGAGCAGTACATC. Amino acids: CASSEEGSGKYEQYI.

This clonotype appeared many times. The chain has TRBV4-1 and TRBJ2-5; 11 positions match TRBD2. The CDR3 has 17 residues. Germline lookup yields CDR1 MGHRA and CDR2 YSYEKL. V lost 2 bases and J lost 1; bases outside the gene matches: 6. The CDR3 sequence is CASSQSWTSGSQETQYF. The CDR3 coding sequence is TGCGCCAGCAGCCAATCCTGGACTAGCGGGTCCCAAGAGACCCAGTACTTC.

The DNA for the CDR3 is TGTGCCAGCAGCCAAGCTTCCGGACTAGCGGTCTACGAGCAGTACTTC. It codes for CASSQASGLAVYEQYF. This chain uses TRBV14 with TRBJ2-7, with 10 bases that match TRBD2. The CDR3 extends over 16 amino acids. Per the germline V gene, CDR1 is SGHDN and CDR2 is FVKESK. V lost 1 base and J lost 3; bases outside the gene matches: 6.

This clonotype was detected only a few times. V is TRBV4-1 and J is TRBJ2-7, with TRBD2 matching over 8 bases. Germline assignment: CDR1 MGHRA and CDR2 YSYEKL. V lost 1 base, J lost 2 bases, and 7 bases stayed unmatched. The CDR3 sequence is 16 residues long. The CDR3 DNA sequence: TGCGCCAGCAGCCAAGTTACTAGCGGTCTAACCTACGAGCAGTACTTC. Its translation: CASSQVTSGLTYEQYF.

This clonotype was detected ten times or more. The V gene is TRBV5-1, the J gene TRBJ2-5; D remains ambiguous. There are 14 residues in the CDR3. Trimming left V 2 bases short and J 0 bases short, with 8 bases between. The germline V gene encodes CDR1 SGHRS and CDR2 YFSETQ. The CDR3: CASSFWDYQETQYF. CDR3 DNA sequence: TGCGCCAGCAGCTTTTGGGATTACCAAGAGACCCAGTACTTC.

This clonotype was recorded a few times. This may arise from a read error, as a much more abundant clone is one base away. The rearrangement links TRBV6-5 to TRBJ2-7; possibly TRBD1 or TRBD2 for D (5 bases each). The germline V gene has CDR1 MNHEY and CDR2 SVGAGI. The CDR3 consists of 14 residues. CDR3 amino acids: CASSYMGELYERYF. The CDR3 DNA follows: TGTGCCAGCAGTTACATGGGGGAGTTGTACGAGCGGTACTTC.